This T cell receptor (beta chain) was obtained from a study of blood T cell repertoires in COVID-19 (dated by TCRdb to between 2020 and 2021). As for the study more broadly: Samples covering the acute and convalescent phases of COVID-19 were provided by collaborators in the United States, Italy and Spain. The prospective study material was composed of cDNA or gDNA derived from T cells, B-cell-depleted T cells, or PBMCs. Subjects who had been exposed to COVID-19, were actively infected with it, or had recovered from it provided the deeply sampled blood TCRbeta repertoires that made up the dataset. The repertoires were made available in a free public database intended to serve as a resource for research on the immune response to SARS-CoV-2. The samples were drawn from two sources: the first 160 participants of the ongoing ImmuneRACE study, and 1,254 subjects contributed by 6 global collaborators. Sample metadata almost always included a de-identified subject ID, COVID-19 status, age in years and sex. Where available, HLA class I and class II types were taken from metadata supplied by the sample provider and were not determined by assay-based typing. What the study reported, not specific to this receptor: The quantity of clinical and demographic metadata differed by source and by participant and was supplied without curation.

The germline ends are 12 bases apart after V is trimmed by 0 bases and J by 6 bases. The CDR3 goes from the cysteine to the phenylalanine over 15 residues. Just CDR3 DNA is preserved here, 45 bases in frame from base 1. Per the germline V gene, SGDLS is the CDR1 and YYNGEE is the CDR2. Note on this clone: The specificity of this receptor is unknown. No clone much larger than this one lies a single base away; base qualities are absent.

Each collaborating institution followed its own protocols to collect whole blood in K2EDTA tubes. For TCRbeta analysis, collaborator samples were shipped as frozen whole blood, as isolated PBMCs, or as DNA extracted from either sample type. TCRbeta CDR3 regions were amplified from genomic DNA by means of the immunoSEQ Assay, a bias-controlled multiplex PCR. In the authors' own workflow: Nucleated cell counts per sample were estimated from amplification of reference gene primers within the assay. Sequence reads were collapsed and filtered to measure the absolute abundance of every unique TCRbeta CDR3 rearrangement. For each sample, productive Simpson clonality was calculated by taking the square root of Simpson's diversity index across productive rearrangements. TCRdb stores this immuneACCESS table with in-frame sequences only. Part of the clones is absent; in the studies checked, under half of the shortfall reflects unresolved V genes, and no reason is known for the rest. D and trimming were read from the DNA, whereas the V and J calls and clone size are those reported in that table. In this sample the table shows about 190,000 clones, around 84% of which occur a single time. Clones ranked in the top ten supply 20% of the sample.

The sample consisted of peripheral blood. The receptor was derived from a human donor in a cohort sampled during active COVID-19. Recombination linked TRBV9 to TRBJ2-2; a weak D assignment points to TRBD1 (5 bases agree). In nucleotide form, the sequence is TGTGCCAGCAGCGTAGTGCAGGGTATTTCCGGGGAGCTGTTTTTT. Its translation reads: CASSVVQGISGELFF.